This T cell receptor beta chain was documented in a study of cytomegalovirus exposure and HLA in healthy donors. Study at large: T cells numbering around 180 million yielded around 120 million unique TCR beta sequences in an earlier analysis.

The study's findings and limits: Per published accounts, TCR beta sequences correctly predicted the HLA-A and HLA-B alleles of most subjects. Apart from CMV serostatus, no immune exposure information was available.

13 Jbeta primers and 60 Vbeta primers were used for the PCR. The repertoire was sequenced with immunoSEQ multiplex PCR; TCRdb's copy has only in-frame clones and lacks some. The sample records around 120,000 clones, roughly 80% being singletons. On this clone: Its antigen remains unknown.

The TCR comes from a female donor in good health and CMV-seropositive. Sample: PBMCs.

CDR3 region: CAWSGTGARSYEQYF. DNA of the CDR3: TGTGCCTGGAGTGGGACGGGAGCGCGCTCCTACGAGCAGTACTTC. The chain links TRBV30 to TRBJ2-7; the D gene is possibly TRBD2 (6 bases). V dropped 1 base and J dropped 0 bases, with 13 bases sitting between them. CDR3 length equals 15 residues. Germline loops: CDR1 GTSNPN, CDR2 SVGIG (reference sequence).